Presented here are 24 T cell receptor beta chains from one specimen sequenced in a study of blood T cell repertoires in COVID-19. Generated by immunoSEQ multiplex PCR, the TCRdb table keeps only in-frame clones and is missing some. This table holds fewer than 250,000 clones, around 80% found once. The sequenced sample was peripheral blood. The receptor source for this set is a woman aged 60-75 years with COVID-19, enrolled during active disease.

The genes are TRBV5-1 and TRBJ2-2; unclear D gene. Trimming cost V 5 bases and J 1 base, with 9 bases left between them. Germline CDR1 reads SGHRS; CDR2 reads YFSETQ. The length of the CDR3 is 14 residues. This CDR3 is CASSQAQNTGELFF. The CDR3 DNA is TGCGCCAGCAGTCAGGCGCAGAACACCGGGGAGCTGTTTTTT. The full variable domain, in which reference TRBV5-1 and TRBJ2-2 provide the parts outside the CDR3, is KAGVTQTPRYLIKTRGQQVTLSCSPISGHRSVSWYQQTPGQGLQFLFEYFSETQRNKGNFPGRFSGRQFSNSRSEMNVSTLELGDSALYLCASSQAQNTGELFFGEGSRLTVL.

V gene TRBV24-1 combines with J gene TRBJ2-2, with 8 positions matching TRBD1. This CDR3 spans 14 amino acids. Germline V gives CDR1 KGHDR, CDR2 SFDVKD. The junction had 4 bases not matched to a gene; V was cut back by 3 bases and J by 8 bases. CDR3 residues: CATSDMDRAGELFF. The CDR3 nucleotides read TGTGCCACCAGTGATATGGACAGGGCGGGGGAGCTGTTTTTT.

The CDR3 is CASSRPTSGSLNEQYF. DNA for the CDR3: TGTGCCAGTAGTAGACCTACTAGCGGGAGTTTAAACGAGCAGTACTTC. V gene TRBV19 combines with J gene TRBJ2-7, with 11 bases fitting TRBD2. The CDR3 is 16 amino acids. CDR1 and CDR2 from the germline V gene are LNHDA and SQIVND (reference sequence). J was trimmed by 5 bases and V by 4 bases; bases with no gene match: 10.

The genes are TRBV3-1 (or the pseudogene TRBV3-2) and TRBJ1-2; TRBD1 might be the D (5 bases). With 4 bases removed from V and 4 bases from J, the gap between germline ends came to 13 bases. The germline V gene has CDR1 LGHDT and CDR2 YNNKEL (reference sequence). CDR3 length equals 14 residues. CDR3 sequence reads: CASSRGVDRYGYTF. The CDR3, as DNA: TGTGCCAGCAGCCGGGGGGTGGACCGCTATGGCTACACCTTC.

CDR3 sequence reads: CATSDSGWFDTGELFF. CDR3 in DNA: TGTGCCACCAGTGATTCGGGGTGGTTTGACACCGGGGAGCTGTTTTTT. This rearrangement joins TRBV24-1 to TRBJ2-2; D perhaps matches TRBD2 (5 bases). Germline CDR1 reads KGHDR; CDR2 reads SFDVKD. CDR3 length equals 16 residues. Trimming removed 2 bases from V and 3 bases from J, with 12 bases in between.

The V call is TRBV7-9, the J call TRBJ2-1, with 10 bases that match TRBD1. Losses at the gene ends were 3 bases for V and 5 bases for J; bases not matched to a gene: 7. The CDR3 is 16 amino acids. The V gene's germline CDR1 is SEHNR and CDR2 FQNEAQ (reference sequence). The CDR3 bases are TGTGCCAGCAGCTTGGGGGACAGGGGCGAGGACAATGAGCAGTTCTTC. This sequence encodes CASSLGDRGEDNEQFF. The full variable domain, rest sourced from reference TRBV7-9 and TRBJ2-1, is DTGVSQNPRHKITKRGQNVTFRCDPISEHNRLYWYRQTLGQGPEFLTYFQNEAQLEKSRLLSDRFSAERPKGSFSTLEIQRTEQGDSAMYLCASSLGDRGEDNEQFFGPGTRLTVL.

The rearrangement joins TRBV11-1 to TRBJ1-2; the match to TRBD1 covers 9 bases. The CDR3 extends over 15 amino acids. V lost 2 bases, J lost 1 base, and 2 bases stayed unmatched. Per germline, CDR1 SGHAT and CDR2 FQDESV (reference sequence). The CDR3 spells CASSLQGQGNYGYTF. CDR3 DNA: TGTGCCAGCAGCTTACAGGGACAGGGTAACTATGGCTACACCTTC.

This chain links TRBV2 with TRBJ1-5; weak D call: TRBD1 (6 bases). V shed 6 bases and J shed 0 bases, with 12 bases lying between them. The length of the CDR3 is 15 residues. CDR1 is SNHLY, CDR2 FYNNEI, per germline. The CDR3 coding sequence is TGTGCCAGCAGACTTACAGGGCCTAGCAATCAGCCCCAGCATTTT. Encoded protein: CASRLTGPSNQPQHF.

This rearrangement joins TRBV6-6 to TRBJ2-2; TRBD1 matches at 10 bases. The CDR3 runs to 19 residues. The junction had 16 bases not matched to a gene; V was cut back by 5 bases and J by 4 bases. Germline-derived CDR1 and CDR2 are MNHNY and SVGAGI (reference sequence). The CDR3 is CASSHLTGGRRAATGELFF. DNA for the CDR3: TGTGCCAGCAGTCACCTGACAGGGGGCCGCAGGGCCGCCACCGGGGAGCTGTTTTTT.

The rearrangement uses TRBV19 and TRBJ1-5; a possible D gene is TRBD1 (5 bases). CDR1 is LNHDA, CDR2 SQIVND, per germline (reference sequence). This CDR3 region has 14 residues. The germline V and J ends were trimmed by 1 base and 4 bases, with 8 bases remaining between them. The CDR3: CASSIAGGNQPQHF. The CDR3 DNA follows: TGTGCCAGTAGTATAGCGGGGGGAAATCAGCCCCAGCATTTT.

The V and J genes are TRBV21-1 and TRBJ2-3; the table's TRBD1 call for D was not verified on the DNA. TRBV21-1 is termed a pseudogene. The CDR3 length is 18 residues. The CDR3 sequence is CASSNKVLWGRSTDTQYF. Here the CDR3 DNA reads TGTGCCAGCAGCAATAAGGTGTTGTGGGGCAGGAGTACAGATACGCAGTATTTT.

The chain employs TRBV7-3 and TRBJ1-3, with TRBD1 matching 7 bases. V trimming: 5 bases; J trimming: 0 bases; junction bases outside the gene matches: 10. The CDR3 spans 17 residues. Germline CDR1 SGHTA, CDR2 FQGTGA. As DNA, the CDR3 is TGTGCCAGCAGCCCAGAGGACAGGTCTGGCTCTGGAAACACCATATATTTT. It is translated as CASSPEDRSGSGNTIYF.

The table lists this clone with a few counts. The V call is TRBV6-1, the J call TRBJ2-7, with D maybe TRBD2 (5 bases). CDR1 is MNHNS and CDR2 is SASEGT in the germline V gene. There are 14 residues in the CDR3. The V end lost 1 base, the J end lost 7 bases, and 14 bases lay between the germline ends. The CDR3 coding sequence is TGTGCCAGCAGTGAAGGGGATGCATGGAGGGAGCAGTACTTC. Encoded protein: CASSEGDAWREQYF.

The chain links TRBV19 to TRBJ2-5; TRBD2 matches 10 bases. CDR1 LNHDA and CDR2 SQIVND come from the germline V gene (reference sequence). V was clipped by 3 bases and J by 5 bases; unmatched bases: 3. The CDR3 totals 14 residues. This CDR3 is CASSMSSGSETQYF. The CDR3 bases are TGTGCCAGTAGTATGTCTAGCGGGAGTGAGACCCAGTACTTC.

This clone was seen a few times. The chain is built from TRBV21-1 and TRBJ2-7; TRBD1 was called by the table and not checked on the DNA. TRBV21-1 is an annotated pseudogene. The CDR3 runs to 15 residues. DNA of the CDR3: TGTGCCAGCAGCCCCGGACAGGGGTCAACCTACGAGCAGTACTTC. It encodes CASSPGQGSTYEQYF.

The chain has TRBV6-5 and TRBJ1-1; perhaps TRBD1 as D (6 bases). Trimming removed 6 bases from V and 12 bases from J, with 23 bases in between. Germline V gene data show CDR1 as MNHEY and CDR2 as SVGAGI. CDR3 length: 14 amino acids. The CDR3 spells CASSLSGERRSTFF. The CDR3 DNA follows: TGTGCCAGCAGCCTCTCAGGGGAGAGACGTTCGACTTTCTTT.

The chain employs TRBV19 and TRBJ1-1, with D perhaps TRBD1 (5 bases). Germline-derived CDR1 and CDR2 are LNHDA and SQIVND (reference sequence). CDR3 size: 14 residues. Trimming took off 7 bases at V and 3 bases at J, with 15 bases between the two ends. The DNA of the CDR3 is TGTGCCAGTAATACTAATTGGGGGGACACTGAAGCTTTCTTT. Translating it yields CASNTNWGDTEAFF.

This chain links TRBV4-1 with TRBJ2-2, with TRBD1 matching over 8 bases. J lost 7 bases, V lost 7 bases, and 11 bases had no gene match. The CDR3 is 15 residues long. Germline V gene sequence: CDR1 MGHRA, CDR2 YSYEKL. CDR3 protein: CASTPRQGADGELFF. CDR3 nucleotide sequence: TGCGCCAGCACCCCAAGGCAGGGGGCGGACGGGGAGCTGTTTTTT.

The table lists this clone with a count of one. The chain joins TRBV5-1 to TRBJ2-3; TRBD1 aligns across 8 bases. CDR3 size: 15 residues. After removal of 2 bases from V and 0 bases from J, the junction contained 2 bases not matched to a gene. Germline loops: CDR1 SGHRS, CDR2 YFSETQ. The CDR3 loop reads CASSFRTGSTDTQYF. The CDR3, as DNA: TGCGCCAGCAGCTTTCGGACAGGGAGCACAGATACGCAGTATTTT.

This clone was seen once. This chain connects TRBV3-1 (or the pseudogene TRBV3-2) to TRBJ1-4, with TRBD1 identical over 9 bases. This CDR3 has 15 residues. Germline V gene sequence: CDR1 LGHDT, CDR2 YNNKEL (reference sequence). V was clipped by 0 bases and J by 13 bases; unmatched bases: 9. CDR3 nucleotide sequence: TGTGCCAGCAGCCAAGATCAGGGACAGGGTCGCCGACTGTTTTTT. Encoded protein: CASSQDQGQGRRLFF.

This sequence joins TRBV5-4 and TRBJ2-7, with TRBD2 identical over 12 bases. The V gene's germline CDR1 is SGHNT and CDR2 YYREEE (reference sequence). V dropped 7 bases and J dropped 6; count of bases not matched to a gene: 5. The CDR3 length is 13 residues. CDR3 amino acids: CASGLAGSSEQYF. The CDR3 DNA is TGTGCCAGCGGACTAGCGGGAAGCTCCGAGCAGTACTTC.

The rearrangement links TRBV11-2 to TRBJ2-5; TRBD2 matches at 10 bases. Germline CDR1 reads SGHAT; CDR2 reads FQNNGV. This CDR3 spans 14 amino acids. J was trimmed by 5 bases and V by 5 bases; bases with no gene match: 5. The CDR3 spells CASSLGTSAETQYF. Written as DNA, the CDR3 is TGTGCCAGCAGCCTCGGGACTAGCGCCGAGACCCAGTACTTC.

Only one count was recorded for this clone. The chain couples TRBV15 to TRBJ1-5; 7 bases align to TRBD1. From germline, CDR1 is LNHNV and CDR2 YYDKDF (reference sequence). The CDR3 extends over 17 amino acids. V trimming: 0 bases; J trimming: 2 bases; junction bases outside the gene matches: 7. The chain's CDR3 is CATSRDQGQRGNQPQHF. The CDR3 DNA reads TGTGCCACCAGCAGAGATCAGGGACAGAGGGGCAATCAGCCCCAGCATTTT. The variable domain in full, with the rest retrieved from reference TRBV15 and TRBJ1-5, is DAMVIQNPRYQVTQFGKPVTLSCSQTLNHNVMYWYQQKSSQAPKLLFHYYDKDFNNEADTPDNFQSRRPNTSFCFLDIRSPGLGDTAMYLCATSRDQGQRGNQPQHFGDGTRLSIL.

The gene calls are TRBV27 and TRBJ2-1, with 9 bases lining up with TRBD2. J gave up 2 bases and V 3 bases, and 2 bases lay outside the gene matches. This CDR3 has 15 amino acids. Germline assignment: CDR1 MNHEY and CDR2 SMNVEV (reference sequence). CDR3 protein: CASSFPSGAYNEQFF. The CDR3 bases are TGTGCCAGCAGTTTTCCTAGCGGGGCCTACAATGAGCAGTTCTTC.